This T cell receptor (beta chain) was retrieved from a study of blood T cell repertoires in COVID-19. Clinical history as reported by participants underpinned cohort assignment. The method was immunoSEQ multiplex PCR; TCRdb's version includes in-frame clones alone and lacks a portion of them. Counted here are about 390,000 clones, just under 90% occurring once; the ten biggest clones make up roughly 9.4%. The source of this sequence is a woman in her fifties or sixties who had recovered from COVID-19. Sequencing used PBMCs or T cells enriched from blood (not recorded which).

CDR3 in amino acids: CATSRPQSNTEAFF. CDR3 DNA: TGTGCCACCAGCAGACCTCAGTCGAACACTGAAGCTTTCTTT. V and J are TRBV15 and TRBJ1-1; D remains unclear. V gave up 2 bases and J gave up 1 base, with 8 bases separating them. Germline V lookup: CDR1 LNHNV, CDR2 YYDKDF (reference sequence). The CDR3 is made up of 14 amino acids. Full variable domain (outside the CDR3, taken from reference TRBV15 and TRBJ1-1): DAMVIQNPRYQVTQFGKPVTLSCSQTLNHNVMYWYQQKSSQAPKLLFHYYDKDFNNEADTPDNFQSRRPNTSFCFLDIRSPGLGDTAMYLCATSRPQSNTEAFFGQGTRLTVV.